This T cell receptor (beta chain) was captured in a study of blood T cells in healthy people across ages. Study-wide findings and caveats: Since the PBMCs were unsorted, naive and antigen-experienced cells could not be conclusively compared. A greater number of naive CD4+ cells and higher diversity distinguished long-lived donors from aged donors.

Using a J-beta primer mix together with a sample-barcoded 5' primer, a second PCR was run for 7 to 11 cycles. Any given sample supplied a minimum of 2.5 million CDR3-containing paired-end reads. MiXCR, run by TCRdb on the 5' RACE reads, gives a single entry per CDR3 protein. This table has fewer than 2,000,000 distinct CDR3 sequences, around 42% appearing once. The V end was cut by 8 bases, the J end by 4 bases, with 20 bases between. The CDR3 runs to 15 residues. Germline-derived CDR1 and CDR2 are MGHRA and YSYEKL. This clonotype turned up a few times. The antigen is undetermined. This receptor was identified in a human donor in good health. The sequencing sample was made of blood. This chain uses TRBV4-1 with TRBJ1-2; D call uncertain. The DNA for the CDR3 is TGCGCCAGCGGCTACCCCGAGAAAGCTCTCTATGGCTACACCTTC. Protein product: CASGYPEKALYGYTF.